This T cell receptor beta chain was observed in a study of blood T cells in healthy people across ages. A second about 7 to 12 cycle PCR used barcoded and J-beta primers. TCRdb independently ran MiXCR on the 5' RACE reads; one entry per CDR3 protein. The data hold around 900,000 distinct CDR3 sequences, with about 51% observed a single time. The receptor was isolated from a woman aged 60-70 years in good health. Sequenced input: blood.

The CDR3 coding sequence is TGTGCCAGCAGCGTAAGGGGCTATGGCTACACCTTC. Translating it yields CASSVRGYGYTF. The chain links TRBV9 to TRBJ1-2; tentatively, D is TRBD1 (5 bases). CDR3 size: 12 residues. V was shortened by 1 base and J by 4 bases, with 5 bases between the two germline ends. Germline lookup yields CDR1 SGDLS and CDR2 YYNGEE.